This T cell receptor (beta chain) originates from a study of T-cell memory formation after mild COVID-19. The overall study: Among the donors, TCR clusters were largely specific to each donor. Study-level points and caveats: Among clones contracting day 15 to 85, CD4/CD8 was balanced, whereas later expanders leaned CD4+. The pre-infection memory compartment contained some responding clones, suggesting cross-reactive memory joined.

V lost 1 base and J lost 8; bases outside the gene matches: 4. Germline-derived CDR1 and CDR2 are SQVTM and ANQGSEA. The CDR3 spans 12 residues. This clonotype was detected a few times. Its antigen is currently unknown. Constant-segment primers were used for 5'RACE, and the resulting TCR alpha and TCR beta cDNA libraries carried sample barcodes and UMIs. TCRdb independently ran MiXCR on the 5' RACE reads; one entry per CDR3 protein. The repertoire consists of around 410,000 distinct CDR3 sequences, with around a quarter occurring once and the leading ten covering over 10%. This chain uses TRBV29-1 with TRBJ1-2; TRBD1 aligns across 7 bases. This receptor was taken from an adult woman who had mild COVID-19 (a few samples of this study predate the infection). Cell type and time point are not known. Sequences were obtained from PBMCs or a T cell subset sorted from them (not recorded which). CDR3 amino acids: CSVEVRGRGYTF. The CDR3, as DNA: TGCAGCGTTGAAGTTAGGGGGCGAGGCTACACCTTC. Full variable domain (missing parts from reference TRBV29-1 and TRBJ1-2): SAVISQKPSRDICQRGTSLTIQCQVDSQVTMMFWYRQQPGQSLTLIATANQGSEATYESGFVIDKFPISRPNLTFSTLTVSNMSPEDSSIYLCSVEVRGRGYTFGSGTRLTVV.